These T cell receptor beta chains were read from a single sample in a study of blood T cell repertoires in COVID-19. TCRdb's copy holds only in-frame clones and misses some; the assay was immunoSEQ multiplex PCR. This sample has 300,000 to 450,000 clones, with around 84% found just once. Sequencing used peripheral blood. The receptors derive from a woman between 18 and 29 years old with acute or convalescent COVID-19. CDR3s include the opening cysteine and the closing phenylalanine or tryptophan. Each record gives: V gene, J gene, D gene, clone size, CDR3 DNA, CDR3 protein. A D gene is named only where the DNA matches it firmly. Clone size is given for some rows only: seen once, a few or many times, or a class if the clone is expanded.

>TRBV9|TRBJ1-1|TRBD1|-
TGTGCCAGCAGTGGGGCCCAACAGGGGTCGAGTTCTGAAGCTTTCTTT
CASSGAQQGSSSEAFF
>TRBV19|TRBJ1-4|-|-
TGTGCCAGTAGCCCACCCTCGGGTCGGAATGAAAAACTGTTTTTT
CASSPPSGRNEKLFF
>TRBV30|TRBJ1-2|TRBD1|-
TGTGCCTGGAGTTCACAGGGGGCCGCGCCCTTCGGCTACACCTTC
CAWSSQGAAPFGYTF
>TRBV15|TRBJ1-3|TRBD1|once
TGTGCCACCAGCCTTAGACAGGGTCTGCAGAACACCATATATTTT
CATSLRQGLQNTIYF
>TRBV4-1|TRBJ2-2|-|-
TGCGCCAGCAGCGATAACATCGTTCGGCTGGGGGCGGGCGGGGAGCTGTTTTTT
CASSDNIVRLGAGGELFF
>TRBV5-1|TRBJ2-3|TRBD2|-
TGCGCCAGCAGCTCCGGACTAGCGGACACAGATACGCAGTATTTT
CASSSGLADTDTQYF
>TRBV3-1/TRBV3-2|TRBJ2-1|-|-
TGTGCCAGCAGCCAACTCCCCGGGTCCTACAATGAGCAGTTCTTC
CASSQLPGSYNEQFF
>TRBV2|TRBJ1-2|-|-
TGTGCCAGCAGTGAAGCGCAAAACAGCGGCTACACCTTC
CASSEAQNSGYTF
>TRBV19|TRBJ1-3|TRBD1|few
TGTGCCACCAGGGACAGGTTTCCTCCACCGGCTGGAAACACCATATATTTT
CATRDRFPPPAGNTIYF
>TRBV11-2|TRBJ1-2|-|-
TGTGCCAGCAGCTCACAGCGGCGGGGCTACACCTTC
CASSSQRRGYTF
>TRBV27|TRBJ2-7|-|-
TGTGCCAGCAGTCGCGGACTAGGACAGTACGAGCAGTACTTC
CASSRGLGQYEQYF
>TRBV11-2|TRBJ1-1|-|-
TGTGCCAGCAGCTCTGAAACTACAGGGAACACTGAAGCTTTCTTT
CASSSETTGNTEAFF
>TRBV12-5|TRBJ1-4|TRBD1|-
TGTGCTAGTGGTTTGGTACTCGTCAGGGGGAATGAAAAACTGTTTTTT
CASGLVLVRGNEKLFF
>TRBV11-3|TRBJ1-5|-|-
TGTGCCAGCAGCTCCCAAAAGGTGGGCTGCGGCAATCAGCCCCAGCATTTT
CASSSQKVGCGNQPQHF
>TRBV7-9|TRBJ2-7|TRBD1|few
TGTGCCAGGGACCGGGACAGGGGGGCGGCGAACGAGCAGTACTTC
CARDRDRGAANEQYF
>TRBV19|TRBJ1-2|-|-
TGTGCCAGTACTATGGGGCATGGCTACACCTTC
CASTMGHGYTF
>TRBV4-2|TRBJ2-1|-|-
TGTGCCAGCAGCCTCTTCGGGGTAGGGAATGAGCAGTTCTTC
CASSLFGVGNEQFF
>TRBV28|TRBJ2-5|-|-
TGTGCCAGCAGTTTCCCTACCGACGGGATTCGGGAGACCCAGTACTTC
CASSFPTDGIRETQYF
>TRBV7-9|TRBJ1-1|-|-
TGTGCCAGCAGCTTCCGGACAGAGAAGAACACTGAAGCTTTCTTT
CASSFRTEKNTEAFF
>TRBV3-1/TRBV3-2|TRBJ2-1|TRBD2|-
TGTGCCAGCAGCCACGATTTTACTAGCGGGGCATCCTACAATGAGCAGTTCTTC
CASSHDFTSGASYNEQFF
>TRBV5-1|TRBJ2-7|-|-
TGCGCCAGCAGCTTTGGCCAGGGGCTTACCTACGAGCAGTACTTC
CASSFGQGLTYEQYF
>TRBV5-4|TRBJ2-5|TRBD2|-
TGTGCCAGCAGCACCCAGACTAGCGACCAAGAGACCCAGTACTTC
CASSTQTSDQETQYF
>TRBV7-5|TRBJ1-1|-|-
TGTGCCAGAAGCCTCCATCGCCTGATAGCAGGGCCTTTGAACACTGAAGCTTTCTTT
CARSLHRLIAGPLNTEAFF
>TRBV9|TRBJ2-2|TRBD2|-
TGTGCCAGCAGCGTACATCGGGGGGGCCGTGGCACCGGGGAGCTGTTTTTT
CASSVHRGGRGTGELFF
>TRBV28|TRBJ1-5|-|-
TGTGCCAGCAGTCCAAGGGGGTATGGCAATCAGCCCCAGCATTTT
CASSPRGYGNQPQHF
>TRBV25-1|TRBJ1-4|TRBD1|-
TGTGCCAGCAGTGACCCACAGGGGGCAGGCGAAAAACTGTTTTTT
CASSDPQGAGEKLFF
>TRBV27|TRBJ2-1|-|-
TGTGCCAGCAGTTCTCCAACGACAGATACCTACAATGAGCAGTTCTTC
CASSSPTTDTYNEQFF
>TRBV7-9|TRBJ1-4|-|few
TGTGCCAGCAGCTTAGAATCAGGGTTTAATGAAAAACTGTTTTTT
CASSLESGFNEKLFF
>TRBV4-1|TRBJ1-2|-|-
TGCGCCAGCAGCCAACTTCTTGCGGGGAACTATGGCTACACCTTC
CASSQLLAGNYGYTF
>TRBV5-1|TRBJ2-5|-|-
TGCGCCAGCAGCTTGGCCGGTGTTGGTGAGACCCAGTACTTC
CASSLAGVGETQYF
>TRBV4-1|TRBJ1-1|-|-
TGCGCCAGCAGCTTGGTGGAACAGGGCCAAACTGAAGCTTTCTTT
CASSLVEQGQTEAFF
>TRBV6-5|TRBJ2-5|TRBD2|once
TGTGCCAGCAGTACTTCTAGCGGGGGGGAGACCCAGTACTTC
CASSTSSGGETQYF
>TRBV30|TRBJ2-7|TRBD1|-
TGTGCCTGGAGTGTAACGACAGGGATCTACGAGCAGTACTTC
CAWSVTTGIYEQYF
>TRBV7-6|TRBJ2-1|-|-
TGTGCCAGCAGCTTCGGCGGGATAAATGAGCAGTTCTTC
CASSFGGINEQFF
>TRBV2|TRBJ2-3|TRBD1|-
TGTGCCAGCAGTCATTTTGGACAGGGCCGCACAGATACGCAGTATTTT
CASSHFGQGRTDTQYF
>TRBV2|TRBJ1-2|TRBD1|once
TGTGCCAGTGCGGGACAGCCCTATGGCTACACCTTC
CASAGQPYGYTF
>TRBV9|TRBJ1-6|-|-
TGTGCCAGCAGTTTGAAAGAGAGCTCCTATAATTCACCCCTCCACTTT
CASSLKESSYNSPLHF
>TRBV27|TRBJ1-6|-|-
TGTGCCAGCAGTTACGGGGGGAATTCACCCCTCCACTTT
CASSYGGNSPLHF
>TRBV30|TRBJ1-1|TRBD1|-
TGTGCCTGGAGTGTAGTGCTTGTTTTAGGACAGGTTAACACTGAAGCTTTCTTT
CAWSVVLVLGQVNTEAFF
>TRBV11-2|TRBJ2-7|TRBD2|-
TGTGCCAGCAGCCCGGGACTAGCGGGAGGGCTAGGCCCCTACGAGCAGTACTTC
CASSPGLAGGLGPYEQYF
>TRBV10-2|TRBJ2-7|TRBD1|-
TGCGCCAGCACCTCCAACAGGGGTTACGAGCAGTACTTC
CASTSNRGYEQYF
>TRBV6-5|TRBJ1-2|TRBD1|-
TGTGCCAGCAATCTGGGACAGGGTTATGGCTACACCTTC
CASNLGQGYGYTF
>TRBV7-2|TRBJ2-1|TRBD2|-
TGTGCCAGCAGCTTAGGTTCTAGCGGGAGCAATGAGCAGTTCTTC
CASSLGSSGSNEQFF
>TRBV3-1/TRBV3-2|TRBJ1-5|-|-
TGTGCCAGCAGCCAAGATTTGGTGAGTCAGCCCCAGCATTTT
CASSQDLVSQPQHF
>TRBV6-6|TRBJ1-5|TRBD1|-
TGTGCCAGCAGGCAGGGGGGATTAGAGCCCCAGCATTTT
CASRQGGLEPQHF
>TRBV29-1|TRBJ2-1|-|-
TGCAGCGTACCCAGGGGCCCTTTCATCCCATTCAATGAGCAGTTCTTC
CSVPRGPFIPFNEQFF
>TRBV6-5|TRBJ1-1|-|-
TGTGCCAGCAGTCCTGGGGGGGTAGTCACTGAAGCTTTCTTT
CASSPGGVVTEAFF
>TRBV18|TRBJ2-7|-|few
TGTGCCAGCTCACCCAGCAGGGTCGCGGACGAGCAGTACTTC
CASSPSRVADEQYF
>TRBV2|TRBJ1-2|-|few
TGTGCCAGCAGGGACTCGCTCTCAGGCTACACCTTC
CASRDSLSGYTF
>TRBV4-1|TRBJ1-1|TRBD1|-
TGCGCCAGCAGCCAAGCCGGACAGGCCGCCCCCTTCGCTGAAGCTTTCTTT
CASSQAGQAAPFAEAFF
>TRBV19|TRBJ1-2|TRBD1|few
TGTGCCACCAGAAGGACAGGCGGGAACTATGGCTACACCTTC
CATRRTGGNYGYTF